Described below is a single T cell receptor beta chain sequence and its context. This record comes from a study of cytomegalovirus exposure and HLA in healthy donors. The PCR contained 60 Vbeta and 13 Jbeta primers. Only in-frame clones appear in the TCRdb table, and some are missing; sequencing was by immunoSEQ multiplex PCR. In the table there are about 190,000 clones, around 88% of which are singletons. The sequenced material came from PBMCs. This TCR was recovered from a middle-aged man in good health and CMV-seropositive.

The CDR3 spells CATSRGSGAYSNQPQHF. Written as DNA, the CDR3 is TGTGCCACCAGCAGAGGATCAGGGGCGTATAGCAATCAGCCCCAGCATTTT. The genes are TRBV15 and TRBJ1-5, with a tentative D call TRBD1 (6 bases). CDR1 and CDR2 (germline): LNHNV, YYDKDF (reference sequence). Trimming shortened V by 1 base and J by 0 bases, and 13 bases separated the two germline ends. The CDR3 spans 17 residues.